This T cell receptor beta chain was recovered during a study of CD8+CD57+ T cells in acquired aplastic anemia. Across the study: Sorted CD4+ and CD8+ cell DNA averaged roughly 3.2 ug.

Overall study results and limits: Sharing between patients and controls was observed for around 30 CD8+ CDR3 sequences.

On this clonotype: The antigen is unknown.

Patients chosen for sequencing had CD8+CD57+ cells that had expanded, as shown by flow cytometry. Diagnosis of severe acquired aplastic anemia applied to all patients. By the time of blood sampling, patients had still received no therapy. Researchers used genomic DNA as the template to profile TCR beta VDJ and CDR3. TCRdb re-derived calls from the reads in MiXCR, one entry per CDR3 protein. The sample carries 160,000 or so distinct CDR3 sequences, 60% to 80% recorded once. This CDR3 has 13 amino acids. The ends were cut back, 7 bases at V and 3 bases at J, with 13 bases in the middle. Germline CDR1 MRHNA, CDR2 SNTAGT.

This TCR was sampled from a human donor with aplastic anemia. This rearrangement joins TRBV6-4 to TRBJ2-7, with D maybe TRBD2 (5 bases). Sequenced input: sorted CD4+, CD8+, or CD8+CD57+ T cells (not recorded which) from PBMCs. The DNA for the CDR3 is TGTGCCAGCACCTCCGGAGGTGTCTACGAGCAGTACTTC. It encodes CASTSGGVYEQYF.